The rows below give T cell receptor beta chains drawn from one sample of a study of cytomegalovirus exposure and HLA in healthy donors. The data were produced by immunoSEQ multiplex PCR, yet TCRdb's version contains in-frame clones alone and is incomplete. Seen here are more than 95,000 clones, over 80% observed once, and the top ten hold approximately 6.1%. Material: PBMCs. The receptors stem from a man in his late teens or twenties in good health and CMV-seronegative. The CDR3 runs from the conserved cysteine through the conserved F or W. Fields, in order: V gene, J gene, CDR3 protein.

v_gene: TRBV7-2
j_gene: TRBJ2-5
CDR3aa: CASRQGLAGGLGTQYF

v_gene: TRBV28
j_gene: TRBJ2-7
CDR3aa: CASNPSGRVYEQYF

v_gene: TRBV25-1
j_gene: TRBJ2-1
CDR3aa: CASSELSSGRVGEQFF

v_gene: TRBV27
j_gene: .
CDR3aa: CASGSPVGTSGSYEQYF

v_gene: TRBV11-3
j_gene: TRBJ2-1
CDR3aa: CASSPPSGSNEQFF

v_gene: TRBV4-1
j_gene: TRBJ2-7
CDR3aa: CASSHGLEMDEQYF

v_gene: TRBV19
j_gene: TRBJ2-7
CDR3aa: CASSMMGGDEQYF

v_gene: TRBV20-1
j_gene: TRBJ2-4
CDR3aa: CSVRTGGGQYF

v_gene: TRBV6-4
j_gene: TRBJ2-3
CDR3aa: CASSGTSGTDTQYF

v_gene: TRBV19
j_gene: TRBJ2-7
CDR3aa: CASSHPQGHEQYF

v_gene: TRBV7-2
j_gene: TRBJ2-1
CDR3aa: CASSFPTSGARNEQFF

v_gene: TRBV15
j_gene: TRBJ2-3
CDR3aa: CATSRDHENTQYF

v_gene: TRBV9
j_gene: TRBJ2-3
CDR3aa: CASSVDRATSTDTQYF

v_gene: TRBV21-1
j_gene: TRBJ2-7
CDR3aa: CASSNRFYEQYF

v_gene: TRBV9
j_gene: TRBJ2-7
CDR3aa: CASSVNGQGAREQYF

v_gene: TRBV6-6
j_gene: TRBJ2-7
CDR3aa: CASSWRVENEQYF

v_gene: TRBV4-1
j_gene: TRBJ2-2
CDR3aa: CASSRISGRAIGELFF

v_gene: TRBV10-1
j_gene: TRBJ1-5
CDR3aa: CASNGETGGGREDQPQHF

v_gene: TRBV15
j_gene: TRBJ2-4
CDR3aa: CASQGRAKNIQYF

v_gene: TRBV9
j_gene: TRBJ2-7
CDR3aa: CASSSGLFSYEQYF

v_gene: TRBV4-3
j_gene: TRBJ1-2
CDR3aa: CASSQDTEAGPYGYTF

v_gene: TRBV9
j_gene: TRBJ2-1
CDR3aa: CASSVATYNEQFF